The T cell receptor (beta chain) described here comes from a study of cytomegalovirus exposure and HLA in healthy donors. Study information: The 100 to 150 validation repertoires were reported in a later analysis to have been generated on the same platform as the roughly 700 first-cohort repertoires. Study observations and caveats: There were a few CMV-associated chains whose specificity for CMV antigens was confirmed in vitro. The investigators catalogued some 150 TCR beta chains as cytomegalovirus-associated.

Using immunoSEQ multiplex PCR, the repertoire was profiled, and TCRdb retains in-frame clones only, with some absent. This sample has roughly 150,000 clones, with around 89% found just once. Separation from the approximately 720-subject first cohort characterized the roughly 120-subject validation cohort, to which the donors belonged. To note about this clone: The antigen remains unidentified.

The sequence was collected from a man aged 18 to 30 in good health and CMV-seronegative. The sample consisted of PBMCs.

In DNA, the CDR3 is TGTGCCAGCAGCACCGGGACAGATATCAGCCGGGCCCAGCATTTT. Translation gives CASSTGTDISRAQHF. V is TRBV28 and J is TRBJ1-5; 7 bases match TRBD1. Trimming removed 6 bases from V and 11 bases from J; junction bases left unmatched: 16. The V gene's germline CDR1 is MDHEN and CDR2 SYDVKM. The CDR3 loop spans 15 amino acids.